This T cell receptor (beta chain) was profiled in a study of PD-L1 blockade in urothelial cancer. Across the whole study: Male sex and bladder-origin urothelial cancer characterized about 85% of the roughly 30 patients. In terms of prior chemotherapy, patients had received 0 to 3 regimens.

CDR1 and CDR2 (germline): MGHRA, YSYEKL. V dropped 4 bases and J dropped 3; count of bases not matched to a gene: 5. The CDR3 has 14 amino acids. Each PCR had synthetic TCR analog templates added to it as a spike-in. Sequencing used immunoSEQ multiplex PCR; TCRdb keeps in-frame clones, though not all of them. The repertoire has roughly 51,000 clones, around 84% of them found once; the top ten carry roughly 22%. Time point indicated: pretreatment peripheral blood. The sequencing used PBMCs, collected around atezolizumab (anti-PD-L1) treatment. This TCR was sampled from a man aged 55 to 70 with urothelial cancer. V gene TRBV4-1 combines with J gene TRBJ1-1; 7 bases are shared with TRBD1. The CDR3 loop reads CASSRDRVDTEAFF. CDR3 bases: TGCGCCAGCAGCCGAGACAGGGTAGACACTGAAGCTTTCTTT.